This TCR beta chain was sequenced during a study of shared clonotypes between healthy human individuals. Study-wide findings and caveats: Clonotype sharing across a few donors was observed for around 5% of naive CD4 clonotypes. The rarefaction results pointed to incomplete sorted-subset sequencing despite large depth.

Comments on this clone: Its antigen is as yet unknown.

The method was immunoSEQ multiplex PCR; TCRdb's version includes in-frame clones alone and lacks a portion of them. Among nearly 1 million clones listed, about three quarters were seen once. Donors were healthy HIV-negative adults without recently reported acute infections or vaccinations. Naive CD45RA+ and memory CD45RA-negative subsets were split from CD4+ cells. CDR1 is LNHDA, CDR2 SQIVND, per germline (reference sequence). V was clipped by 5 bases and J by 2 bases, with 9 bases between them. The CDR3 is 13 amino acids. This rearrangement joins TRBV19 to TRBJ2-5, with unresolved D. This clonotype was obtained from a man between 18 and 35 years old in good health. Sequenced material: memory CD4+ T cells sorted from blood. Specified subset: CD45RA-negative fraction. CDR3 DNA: TGTGCCAGTAGTGCGAGGAGACAAGAGACCCAGTACTTC. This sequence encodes CASSARRQETQYF.